The next 28 T cell receptor beta chains were all read from a single sample in a study of blood T cell repertoires in COVID-19. Profiled with immunoSEQ multiplex PCR; TCRdb holds only in-frame clones, not every one. The table includes about 310,000 clones, approximately 90% detected once. Sequencing used PBMCs or T cells enriched from blood (not recorded which). These receptors all come from a woman aged 18-29 years who had recovered from COVID-19.

Only a few counts were recorded for this clone. V and J are TRBV2 and TRBJ2-1, with 12 bases matching TRBD2. This CDR3 contains 13 residues. The germline CDR1 and CDR2 sequences are SNHLY and FYNNEI. V trimming: 6 bases; J trimming: 10 bases; junction bases outside the gene matches: 4. In DNA, the CDR3 is TGTGCCAGCAGCCTAGCGGGAGGGATAGAGCAGTTCTTC. Translated, it gives CASSLAGGIEQFF.

V is TRBV27 and J is TRBJ1-3; D possibly corresponds to TRBD1 (5 bases). The CDR3 covers 15 residues. The germline gives CDR1 MNHEY, CDR2 SMNVEV (reference sequence). The V gene lost 4 bases and the J gene lost 0 bases, with 10 bases spanning the gap. This CDR3 reads CASSSDRSSGNTIYF. The CDR3, as DNA: TGTGCCAGCAGTTCCGACAGAAGCTCTGGAAACACCATATATTTT.

This sequence joins TRBV5-1 and TRBJ2-7, with 10 bases identical to TRBD1. V lost 3 bases to trimming and J lost 5 bases; unmatched junction nucleotides: 5. Germline CDR1 SGHRS, CDR2 YFSETQ. This CDR3 is built from 14 residues. The CDR3 nucleotides are TGCGCCAGCAGCTCGGGACAGGGGTACGACGAGCAGTACTTC. Translating gives CASSSGQGYDEQYF.

The V call is TRBV29-1, the J call TRBJ1-2, with D possibly being TRBD1 (6 bases). Trimming shortened V by 4 bases and J by 7 bases, and 16 bases separated the two germline ends. Germline V gene lookup returns CDR1 SQVTM and CDR2 ANQGSEA. CDR3 length equals 13 residues. CDR3 residues: CSVVSSGAGGYTF. CDR3 in DNA: TGCAGCGTTGTAAGCTCAGGGGCAGGTGGCTACACCTTC.

The rearrangement joins TRBV6-6 to TRBJ2-1; TRBD2 matches 8 bases. Trimming cost V 4 bases and J 8 bases; bases outside gene matches: 10. Looked up from germline, CDR1 is MNHNY and CDR2 is SVGAGI (reference sequence). The CDR3 spans 15 residues. CDR3 region: CASSWVIGGADEQFF. CDR3 DNA sequence: TGTGCCAGCAGTTGGGTCATCGGGGGGGCCGATGAGCAGTTCTTC.

The gene calls are TRBV29-1 and TRBJ1-1; TRBD1 might be the D (6 bases). The length of the CDR3 is 12 residues. V lost 7 bases, J lost 10 bases, and 19 bases lay in between. Germline V lookup: CDR1 SQVTM, CDR2 ANQGSEA. The CDR3 nucleotides are TGCAGCGCCATGTCTCAGGGGCGAACAGCTTTCTTT. Translating gives CSAMSQGRTAFF.

This chain joins TRBV15 and TRBJ2-7; D gene ambiguous. CDR1 and CDR2 (germline): LNHNV, YYDKDF (reference sequence). This CDR3 spans 14 amino acids. V was shortened by 5 bases and J by 0 bases, with 11 bases between the two germline ends. The CDR3 sequence: CATSPSRDSYEQYF. The DNA for the CDR3 is TGTGCCACCAGCCCGTCCCGAGACTCCTACGAGCAGTACTTC. The complete variable domain, with remaining parts taken from reference TRBV15 and TRBJ2-7, reads DAMVIQNPRYQVTQFGKPVTLSCSQTLNHNVMYWYQQKSSQAPKLLFHYYDKDFNNEADTPDNFQSRRPNTSFCFLDIRSPGLGDTAMYLCATSPSRDSYEQYFGPGTRLTVT.

In this sample, this clone turned up once. V usage is TRBV9 and J usage is TRBJ1-4, with a weak D call TRBD1 (6 bases). Per the germline V gene, CDR1 is SGDLS and CDR2 is YYNGEE. The CDR3 is 16 amino acids. V shed 4 bases and J shed 13 bases, with 26 bases lying between them. This chain's CDR3 is CASSPWDIRAPLGLFF. In nucleotides, the CDR3 is TGTGCCAGCAGCCCGTGGGACATTCGGGCCCCGTTGGGACTGTTTTTT.

This chain's CDR3 is CASSVAGVAGNTIYF. CDR3 coding DNA: TGTGCCAGCAGCGTAGCAGGGGTAGCTGGAAACACCATATATTTT. The rearrangement uses TRBV9 and TRBJ1-3, with a possible D match to TRBD1 (6 bases). CDR1 and CDR2 from the germline V gene are SGDLS and YYNGEE. V dropped 0 bases and J dropped 2 bases, with 9 bases sitting between them. The CDR3 is 15 amino acids.

Worth noting for this clone: The identical CDR3 is also encoded by other nucleotide sequences in the sample. V and J are TRBV12-3 or TRBV12-4 and TRBJ1-2; no clear D gene. V shed 2 bases and J shed 2 bases, with 3 bases lying between them. The CDR3 loop spans 12 amino acids. CDR3 sequence reads: CASSLSNYGYTF. As DNA, the CDR3 is TGTGCCAGCAGTTTATCGAACTATGGCTACACCTTC.

V gene TRBV7-9 combines with J gene TRBJ2-1, with a possible D match to TRBD1 (6 bases). Germline CDR1 is SEHNR and CDR2 is FQNEAQ (reference sequence). The CDR3 is 17 amino acids. Trimming removed 4 bases at V and 3 bases at J, with 19 bases between. CDR3 in DNA: TGTGCCAGCAGCTCGGGGCGTCTAGAGGGGGTCTACAATGAGCAGTTCTTC. This encodes CASSSGRLEGVYNEQFF.

The chain recombines TRBV29-1 with TRBJ2-5; TRBD2 matches 11 bases. V gave up 1 base and J gave up 5 bases; unmatched junction bases: 9. The CDR3 totals 16 residues. Germline CDR1 SQVTM, CDR2 ANQGSEA. The CDR3 nucleotides are TGCAGCGTTGAAGCCCCGGGACTAGCGGTGGGGGAGACCCAGTACTTC. This encodes CSVEAPGLAVGETQYF.

The chain combines TRBV7-9 with TRBJ1-1; D unresolved. CDR1 is SEHNR, CDR2 FQNEAQ, per germline (reference sequence). V was pared by 10 bases and J by 1 base, with 22 bases between. This CDR3 contains 16 residues. The CDR3 loop reads CAIQLSGVDENTEAFF. The CDR3 DNA is TGTGCCATCCAGTTATCCGGGGTGGACGAGAACACTGAAGCTTTCTTT.

The chain is built from TRBV15 and TRBJ2-3; D is unclear. CDR1 and CDR2 (germline): LNHNV, YYDKDF (reference sequence). This CDR3 is 15 amino acids long. The ends were cut back, 0 bases at V and 0 bases at J, with 7 bases in the middle. The CDR3 is CATSRDGASTDTQYF. The CDR3 DNA reads TGTGCCACCAGCAGAGATGGAGCTAGCACAGATACGCAGTATTTT. The variable domain in full, with the rest retrieved from reference TRBV15 and TRBJ2-3, is DAMVIQNPRYQVTQFGKPVTLSCSQTLNHNVMYWYQQKSSQAPKLLFHYYDKDFNNEADTPDNFQSRRPNTSFCFLDIRSPGLGDTAMYLCATSRDGASTDTQYFGPGTRLTVL.

The rearrangement uses TRBV4-3 and TRBJ2-2; perhaps TRBD1 as D (6 bases). The germline gives CDR1 LGHNA, CDR2 YSLEER. The CDR3 is made up of 16 amino acids. Trimming left V 0 bases short and J 7 bases short, with 15 bases between. The CDR3 DNA sequence: TGCGCCAGCAGCCAAGAACTACACAGGGTTGGCGGGGAGCTGTTTTTT. This translates into CASSQELHRVGGELFF.

The chain employs TRBV24-1 and TRBJ2-2; 8 nucleotides line up with TRBD1. The CDR3 length is 13 residues. Germline V gene data show CDR1 as KGHDR and CDR2 as SFDVKD. V lost 9 bases, J lost 9 bases, and 8 bases stayed unmatched. Here the CDR3 reads CATSDRVNRELFF. As DNA, the CDR3 is TGTGCCACCTCGGACAGGGTAAACCGGGAGCTGTTTTTT.

The chain employs TRBV20-1 and TRBJ1-1, with D unresolved. The germline V gene has CDR1 DFQATT and CDR2 SNEGSKA (reference sequence). Between the trimmed V and J ends, which lost 4 bases and 5 bases, there was a span of 8 bases. CDR3 length equals 11 residues. CDR3 in amino acids: CSAIASTEAFF. In DNA, the CDR3 is TGCAGTGCTATAGCTTCGACTGAAGCTTTCTTT.

The chain employs TRBV28 and TRBJ1-2; D is unclear. Trimming took 4 bases from V and 5 from J, leaving 20 bases between them. Germline V lookup: CDR1 MDHEN, CDR2 SYDVKM. The CDR3 loop spans 16 amino acids. The CDR3 reads CASSSIPQVTWYGYTF. Written as DNA, the CDR3 is TGTGCCAGCAGTTCGATTCCCCAGGTGACATGGTATGGCTACACCTTC.

The chain carries TRBV6-5 and TRBJ2-3, with D perhaps TRBD2 (5 bases). V lost 7 bases, J lost 2 bases, and 10 bases lay in between. The CDR3 has 13 residues. The germline gives CDR1 MNHEY, CDR2 SVGAGI. The CDR3 region is CASTKRDTDTQYF. DNA of the CDR3: TGTGCCAGCACCAAGAGGGACACAGATACGCAGTATTTT.

The chain combines TRBV27 with TRBJ1-5, with 7 bases fitting TRBD1. This CDR3 has 18 amino acids. CDR1 and CDR2 (germline): MNHEY, SMNVEV (reference sequence). Losses at the gene ends were 5 bases for V and 2 bases for J; bases not matched to a gene: 15. The DNA for the CDR3 is TGTGCCAGCAGTCAAAGATCGTATAGGGGGCTCGGCAATCAGCCCCAGCATTTT. Its protein is CASSQRSYRGLGNQPQHF.

The chain combines TRBV28 with TRBJ1-6; D is unclear. CDR1 and CDR2 from the germline V gene are MDHEN and SYDVKM. This CDR3 is 14 amino acids long. Trimming pared 6 bases from V and 14 bases from J, leaving 20 bases between. This CDR3 is CASRSRRPYLALHF. The CDR3 coding sequence is TGTGCCAGCAGGAGCAGGCGCCCCTATTTAGCCCTCCACTTT.

The rearrangement joins TRBV4-1 to TRBJ1-2; 7 positions match TRBD1. CDR3 length equals 15 residues. Germline V gene sequence: CDR1 MGHRA, CDR2 YSYEKL. The junction had 6 bases not matched to a gene; V was cut back by 1 base and J by 4 bases. The CDR3 reads CASSQVYGTAYGYTF. DNA for the CDR3: TGCGCCAGCAGCCAAGTTTACGGGACAGCCTATGGCTACACCTTC.

This sequence joins TRBV9 and TRBJ1-1; a weak D match, TRBD1 (5 bases). V was pared by 4 bases and J by 3 bases, with 10 bases between. The CDR3 has 13 amino acids. Germline V gene data show CDR1 as SGDLS and CDR2 as YYNGEE. In DNA form, the CDR3 reads TGTGCCAGCAGCTCCAGGGCGTACACTGAAGCTTTCTTT. As protein: CASSSRAYTEAFF.

The chain couples TRBV6-1 to TRBJ2-1; TRBD2 matches at 7 bases. The CDR3 runs to 16 residues. Unmatched junction bases numbered 8, after V lost 3 bases and J lost 3 bases. The germline V gene has CDR1 MNHNS and CDR2 SASEGT. Here the CDR3 DNA reads TGTGCCAGCAGTGACCATCCCGGGACTATCTACAATGAGCAGTTCTTC. Translated: CASSDHPGTIYNEQFF.

The rearrangement uses TRBV30 and TRBJ1-2; D is ambiguous. CDR1 GTSNPN and CDR2 SVGIG come from the germline V gene (reference sequence). Trimming left V 2 bases short and J 4 bases short, with 11 bases between. CDR3 length: 13 amino acids. The CDR3 nucleotides read TGTGCCTGGAGTCGTGGGGAGGGCTATGGCTACACCTTC. Protein: CAWSRGEGYGYTF. Complete variable domain (other parts from reference TRBV30 and TRBJ1-2): SQTIHQWPATLVQPVGSPLSLECTVEGTSNPNLYWYRQAAGRGLQLLFYSVGIGQISSEVPQNLSASRPQDRQFILSSKKLLLSDSGFYLCAWSRGEGYGYTFGSGTRLTVV.

The chain links TRBV5-1 to TRBJ1-2; perhaps TRBD1 as D (6 bases). V was shortened by 0 bases and J by 8 bases, with 20 bases between the two germline ends. Germline V gives CDR1 SGHRS, CDR2 YFSETQ. CDR3 length equals 16 residues. The CDR3 DNA reads TGCGCCAGCAGCTTGGAGGTCAGGGGATGGCCTGGGGGCTACACCTTC. Translated, it gives CASSLEVRGWPGGYTF.

V is TRBV20-1 and J is TRBJ2-2; TRBD2 matches at 12 bases. CDR1 and CDR2 from the germline V gene are DFQATT and SNEGSKA (reference sequence). This CDR3 region has 16 residues. V lost 3 bases to trimming and J lost 2 bases; unmatched junction nucleotides: 4. The CDR3 here is CSASGTSGFNTGELFF. For the CDR3, the DNA is TGCAGTGCTAGTGGGACTAGCGGGTTTAACACCGGGGAGCTGTTTTTT.

The gene calls are TRBV7-2 and TRBJ2-7, with D uncertain. Per germline, CDR1 SGHTA and CDR2 FQGNSA. The CDR3 extends over 13 amino acids. Trimming took 5 bases from V and 7 from J, leaving 15 bases between them. The CDR3 DNA reads TGTGCCAGCAGCAGGAGTCAGTCGGGTGAGCAGTACTTC. This codes for CASSRSQSGEQYF.